This TCR beta chain emerged from a study of blood T cell repertoires in COVID-19. Study context: Spain, Italy and the United States supplied samples that represented acute and convalescent COVID-19. The cDNA or gDNA used as material had been derived from T cells, B-cell-depleted T cells, or PBMCs.

This CDR3 is 14 amino acids long. The V segment lost 5 bases and the J segment 11 bases; nucleotides outside the gene matches: 11. Germline V gives CDR1 SEHNR, CDR2 FQNEAQ (reference sequence). In the original workflow: Cell counts per sample came from amplifying reference gene primers. Produced via immunoSEQ multiplex PCR; TCRdb's table is partial and in-frame only. D and trimming were read from the DNA, whereas the V and J calls and clone size are those reported in that table. Of 160,000 or so clones in the sample, about four fifths are singletons; the top ten hold around 13%. The specimen was peripheral blood. The TCR sequence derives from a woman older than 75 with acute or convalescent COVID-19. J is TRBJ1-5 and V is TRBV7-9; 8 nucleotides line up with TRBD1. This CDR3 is CASSATGVLGTQHF. The DNA of the CDR3 is TGTGCCAGCAGCGCGACAGGGGTCTTGGGGACCCAGCATTTT.